The rows below give T cell receptor beta chains drawn from one sample of a study of beta chain features in type 1 diabetes. Here immunoSEQ multiplex PCR was the method, and the copy in TCRdb shows in-frame clones only, minus some. The sample includes a few hundred thousand clones, about 32% seen only once; the top ten take about 0.065%. What was sequenced was naive CD4+ T cells from blood. The receptors were gathered from a man younger than 30 in good health. The CDR3 runs from the conserved cysteine through the conserved F or W. A D gene is named only where the DNA matches it firmly. Clone size, where shown, is once, few, many, or a class for clones that have expanded.

-	TRBJ2-7	-	TRBV29-1	TGCAGCGTTGCCAGGTTCCTATCCTACGAGCAGTACTTC	CSVARFLSYEQYF
TRBD2	TRBJ2-5	-	TRBV10-3	TGTGCCATCAGTACTAGCGGGAGTCGAGAGACCCAGTACTTC	CAISTSGSRETQYF
TRBD1	TRBJ1-2	-	TRBV11-2	TGTGCCAGCAGCTCGCCTTGGGGACAGGGGCGGGGCTACACCTTC	CASSSPWGQGRGYTF
-	TRBJ2-4	few	TRBV5-4	TGTGCCAGCAGCGACCAACAGGGAACCAAAAACATTCAGTACTTC	CASSDQQGTKNIQYF
-	TRBJ1-1	few	TRBV29-1	TGCAGCGTTGAGGAGAGATTTTTGAACACTGAAGCTTTCTTT	CSVEERFLNTEAFF
-	TRBJ2-1	-	TRBV9	TGTGCCAGCAGCGTAGCTGGATACAATGAGCAGTTCTTC	CASSVAGYNEQFF
TRBD1	TRBJ1-2	few	TRBV18	TGTGCCAGCTCACCGGACAGGGTGGGCGGCTACACCTTC	CASSPDRVGGYTF
TRBD1	TRBJ1-1	few	TRBV29-1	TGCAGCGTTGACCTTTCAGGGGGCACTGAAGCTTTCTTT	CSVDLSGGTEAFF
TRBD2	TRBJ2-7	-	TRBV7-2	TGTGCCAGCAGAATTCGGAGTGGGCTAGCGGGCACCTACGAGCAGTACTTC	CASRIRSGLAGTYEQYF
TRBD1	TRBJ2-5	-	TRBV5-4	TGTGCCAGTACTCGGACAGGGTCGGGCGAAGAGACCCAGTACTTC	CASTRTGSGEETQYF
TRBD1	TRBJ2-1	-	TRBV2	TGTGCCAGCACCCAGACAGGGAATCTTTACAATGAGCAGTTCTTC	CASTQTGNLYNEQFF
-	TRBJ2-3	few	TRBV7-2	TGTGCCAGCAGCTTAAGGGTGGGGAGTCCAGATACGCAGTATTTT	CASSLRVGSPDTQYF
-	TRBJ2-5	-	TRBV9	TGTGCCAGCAGCGTCACCAGGGCTGGCGAGACCCAGTACTTC	CASSVTRAGETQYF
-	TRBJ2-1	few	TRBV14	TGTGCCAGCAGCCCTCTTCAGGTCCCCTACAATGAGCAGTTCTTC	CASSPLQVPYNEQFF
TRBD2	TRBJ2-3	few	TRBV27	TGTGCCAGCAGTACCCCGACTAGCGGGAGTATCCCAGATACGCAGTATTTT	CASSTPTSGSIPDTQYF
-	TRBJ2-5	few	TRBV5-1	TGCGCCAGCAGCTTCTTCAACCAAGAGACCCAGTACTTC	CASSFFNQETQYF
-	TRBJ1-1	-	TRBV6-6	TGTGCCAGCAGTTCTCAGGGTCCGGGGAACACTGAAGCTTTCTTT	CASSSQGPGNTEAFF
-	TRBJ2-3	few	TRBV14	TGTGCCAGCAGCCAAGGTGGCGGGACCACAGATACGCAGTATTTT	CASSQGGGTTDTQYF
-	TRBJ1-1	few	TRBV30	TGTGCCTGGAATATGGACCTAAACACTGAAGCTTTCTTT	CAWNMDLNTEAFF
TRBD2	TRBJ2-1	few	TRBV30	TGTGCCTGGAGTGTACTGGGGACTAGCGCCCGTATGAATGAGCAGTTCTTC	CAWSVLGTSARMNEQFF
TRBD1	TRBJ2-7	few	TRBV7-9	TGTGCCAGCAGCCTCGGACAGGGGGACTACGAGCAGTACTTC	CASSLGQGDYEQYF
-	TRBJ2-1	-	TRBV30	TGTGCCTGGAGTGTACGGTGGCAGGGGTGGTTCTTC	CAWSVRWQGWFF